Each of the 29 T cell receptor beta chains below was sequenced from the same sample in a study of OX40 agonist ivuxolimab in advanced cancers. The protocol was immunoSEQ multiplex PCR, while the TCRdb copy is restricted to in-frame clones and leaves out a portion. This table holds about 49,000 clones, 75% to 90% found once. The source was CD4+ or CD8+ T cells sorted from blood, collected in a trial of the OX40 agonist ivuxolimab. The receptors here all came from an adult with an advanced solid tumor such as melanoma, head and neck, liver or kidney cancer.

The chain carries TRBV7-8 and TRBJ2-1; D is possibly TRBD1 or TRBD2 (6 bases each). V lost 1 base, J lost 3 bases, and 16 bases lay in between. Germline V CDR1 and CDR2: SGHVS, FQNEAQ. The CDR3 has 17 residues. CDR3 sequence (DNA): TGTGCCAGCAGCTTAGGGGTCGGGGGCGTAGGCTACAATGAGCAGTTCTTC. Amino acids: CASSLGVGGVGYNEQFF.

CDR3 protein: CASSLGGNNQPQHF. The CDR3 DNA sequence: TGTGCCAGCAGCTTAGGAGGGAACAATCAGCCCCAGCATTTT. The rearrangement uses TRBV7-9 and TRBJ1-5; D not resolved. Per germline, CDR1 SEHNR and CDR2 FQNEAQ (reference sequence). CDR3 length: 14 amino acids. V shed 1 base and J shed 3 bases, with 7 bases lying between them.

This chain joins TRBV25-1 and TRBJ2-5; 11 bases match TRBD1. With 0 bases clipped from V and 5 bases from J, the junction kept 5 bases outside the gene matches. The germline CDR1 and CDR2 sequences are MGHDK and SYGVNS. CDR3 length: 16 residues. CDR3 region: CASSEYRDRGVETQYF. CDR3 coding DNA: TGTGCCAGCAGTGAATATCGGGACAGGGGGGTGGAGACCCAGTACTTC.

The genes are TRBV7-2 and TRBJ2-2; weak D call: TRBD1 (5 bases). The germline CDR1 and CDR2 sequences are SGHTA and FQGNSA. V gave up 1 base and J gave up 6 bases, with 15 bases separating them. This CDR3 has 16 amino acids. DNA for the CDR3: TGTGCCAGCAGCTTAGTGGGGCTACGGTCGGCCGGGGAGCTGTTTTTT. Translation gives CASSLVGLRSAGELFF.

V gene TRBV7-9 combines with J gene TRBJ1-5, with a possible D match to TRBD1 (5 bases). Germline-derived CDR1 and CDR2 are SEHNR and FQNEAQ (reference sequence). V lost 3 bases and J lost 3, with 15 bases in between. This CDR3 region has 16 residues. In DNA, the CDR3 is TGTGCCAGCAGCTTGGGATCAACAGGCCTCAATCAGCCCCAGCATTTT. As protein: CASSLGSTGLNQPQHF.

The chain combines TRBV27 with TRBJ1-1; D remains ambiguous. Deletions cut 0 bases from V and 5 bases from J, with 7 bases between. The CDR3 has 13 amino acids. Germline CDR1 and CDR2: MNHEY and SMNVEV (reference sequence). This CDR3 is CASSLSGLTEAFF. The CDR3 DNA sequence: TGTGCCAGCAGTTTATCAGGGCTTACTGAAGCTTTCTTT.

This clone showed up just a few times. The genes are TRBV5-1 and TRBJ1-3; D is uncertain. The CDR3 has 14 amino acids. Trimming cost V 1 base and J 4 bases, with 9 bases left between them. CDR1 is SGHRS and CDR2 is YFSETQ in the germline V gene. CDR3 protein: CASSLWDSGNTIYF. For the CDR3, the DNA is TGCGCCAGCAGCTTGTGGGATTCGGGAAACACCATATATTTT. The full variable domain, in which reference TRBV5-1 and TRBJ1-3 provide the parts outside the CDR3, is KAGVTQTPRYLIKTRGQQVTLSCSPISGHRSVSWYQQTPGQGLQFLFEYFSETQRNKGNFPGRFSGRQFSNSRSEMNVSTLELGDSALYLCASSLWDSGNTIYFGEGSWLTVV.

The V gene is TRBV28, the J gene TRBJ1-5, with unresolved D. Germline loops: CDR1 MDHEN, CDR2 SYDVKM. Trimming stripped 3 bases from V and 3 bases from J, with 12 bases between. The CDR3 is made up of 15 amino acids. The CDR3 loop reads CASSFVRSINQPQHF. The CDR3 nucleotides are TGTGCCAGCAGTTTCGTCCGTAGTATCAATCAGCCCCAGCATTTT.

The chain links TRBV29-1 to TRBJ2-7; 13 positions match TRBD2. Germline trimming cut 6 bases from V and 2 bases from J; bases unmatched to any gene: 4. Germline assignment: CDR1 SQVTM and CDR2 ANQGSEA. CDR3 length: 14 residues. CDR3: CSVVLAGGPYEQYF. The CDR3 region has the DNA TGCAGCGTAGTACTAGCGGGGGGGCCCTACGAGCAGTACTTC.

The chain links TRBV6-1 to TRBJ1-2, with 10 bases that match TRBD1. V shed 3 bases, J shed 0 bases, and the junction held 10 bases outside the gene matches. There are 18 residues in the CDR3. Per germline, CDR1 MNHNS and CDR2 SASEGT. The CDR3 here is CASSDNGGQGPPNYGYTF. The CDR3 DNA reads TGTGCCAGCAGTGATAATGGGGGACAGGGGCCTCCTAACTATGGCTACACCTTC.

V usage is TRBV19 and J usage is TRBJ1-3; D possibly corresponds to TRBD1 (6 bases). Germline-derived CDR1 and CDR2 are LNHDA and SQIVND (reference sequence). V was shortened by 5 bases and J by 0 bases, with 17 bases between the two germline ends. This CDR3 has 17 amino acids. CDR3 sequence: CASSPWTARLSGNTIYF. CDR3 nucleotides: TGTGCCAGTAGTCCCTGGACAGCAAGGCTCTCTGGAAACACCATATATTTT.

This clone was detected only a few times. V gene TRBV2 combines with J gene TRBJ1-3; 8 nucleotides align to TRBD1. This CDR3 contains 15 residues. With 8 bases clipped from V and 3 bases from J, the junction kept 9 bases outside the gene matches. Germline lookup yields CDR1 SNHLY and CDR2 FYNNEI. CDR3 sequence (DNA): TGTGCCAGCGGGGAGCACGGGACAGGTGGAAACACCATATATTTT. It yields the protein CASGEHGTGGNTIYF. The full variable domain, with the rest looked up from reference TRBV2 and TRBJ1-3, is EPEVTQTPSHQVTQMGQEVILRCVPISNHLYFYWYRQILGQKVEFLVSFYNNEISEKSEIFDDQFSVERPDGSNFTLKIRSTKLEDSAMYFCASGEHGTGGNTIYFGEGSWLTVV.

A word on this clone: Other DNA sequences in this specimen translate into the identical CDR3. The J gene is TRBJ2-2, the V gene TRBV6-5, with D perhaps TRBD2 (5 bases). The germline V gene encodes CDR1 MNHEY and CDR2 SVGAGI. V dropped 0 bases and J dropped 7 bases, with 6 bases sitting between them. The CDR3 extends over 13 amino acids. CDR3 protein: CASSYSGSGELFF. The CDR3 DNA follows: TGTGCCAGCAGTTACTCGGGGAGCGGGGAGCTGTTTTTT.

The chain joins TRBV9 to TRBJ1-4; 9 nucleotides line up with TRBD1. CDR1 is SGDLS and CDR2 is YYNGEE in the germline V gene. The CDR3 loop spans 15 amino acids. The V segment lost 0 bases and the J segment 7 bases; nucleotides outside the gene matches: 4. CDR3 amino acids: CASSVGDRGGEKLFF. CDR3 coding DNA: TGTGCCAGCAGCGTAGGAGACAGGGGGGGTGAAAAACTGTTTTTT.

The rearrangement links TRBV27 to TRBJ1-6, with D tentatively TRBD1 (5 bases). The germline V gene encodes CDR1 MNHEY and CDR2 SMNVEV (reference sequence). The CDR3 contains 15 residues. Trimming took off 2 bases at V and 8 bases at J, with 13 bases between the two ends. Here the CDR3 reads CASSLGGGVYSPLHF. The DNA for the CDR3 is TGTGCCAGCAGTTTAGGGGGAGGGGTATATTCACCCCTCCACTTT.

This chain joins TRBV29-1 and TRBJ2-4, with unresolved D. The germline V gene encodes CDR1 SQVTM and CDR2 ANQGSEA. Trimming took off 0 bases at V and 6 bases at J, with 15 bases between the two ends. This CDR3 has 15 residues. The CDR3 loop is CSVEDQAQPINIQYF. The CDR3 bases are TGCAGCGTTGAAGATCAAGCCCAGCCTATAAACATTCAGTACTTC.

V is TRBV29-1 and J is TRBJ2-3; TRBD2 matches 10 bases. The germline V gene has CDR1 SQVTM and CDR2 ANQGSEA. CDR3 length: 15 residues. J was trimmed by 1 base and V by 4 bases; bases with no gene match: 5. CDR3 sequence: CSVVWSGGGTDTQYF. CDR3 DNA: TGCAGCGTTGTATGGAGCGGGGGGGGCACAGATACGCAGTATTTT.

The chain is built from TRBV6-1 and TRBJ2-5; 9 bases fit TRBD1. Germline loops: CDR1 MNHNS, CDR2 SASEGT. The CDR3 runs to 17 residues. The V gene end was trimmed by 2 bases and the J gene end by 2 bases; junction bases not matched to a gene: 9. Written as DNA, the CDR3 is TGTGCCAGCAGTGAACAAGGGGACAGGGAAAATCAAGAGACCCAGTACTTC. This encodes CASSEQGDRENQETQYF.

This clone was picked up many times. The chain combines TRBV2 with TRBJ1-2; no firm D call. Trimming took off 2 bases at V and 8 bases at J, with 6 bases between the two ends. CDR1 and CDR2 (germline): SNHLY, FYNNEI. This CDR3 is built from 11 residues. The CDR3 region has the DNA TGTGCCAGCAGTGAATCGGGAGGCTACACCTTC. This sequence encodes CASSESGGYTF.

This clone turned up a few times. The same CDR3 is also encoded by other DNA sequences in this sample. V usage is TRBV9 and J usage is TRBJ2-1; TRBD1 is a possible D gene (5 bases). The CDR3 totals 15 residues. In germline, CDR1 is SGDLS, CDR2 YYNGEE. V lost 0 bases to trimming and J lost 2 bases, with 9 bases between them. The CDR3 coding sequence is TGTGCCAGCAGCGTAGGCAGGGCAGCCTACAATGAGCAGTTCTTC. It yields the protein CASSVGRAAYNEQFF.

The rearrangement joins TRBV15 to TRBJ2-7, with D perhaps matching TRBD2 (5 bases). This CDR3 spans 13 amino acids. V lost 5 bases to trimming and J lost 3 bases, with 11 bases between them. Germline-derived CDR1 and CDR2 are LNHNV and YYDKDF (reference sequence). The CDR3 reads CATSRGWGYEQYV. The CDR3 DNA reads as TGTGCCACCAGCCGGGGTTGGGGCTACGAGCAGTACGTC.

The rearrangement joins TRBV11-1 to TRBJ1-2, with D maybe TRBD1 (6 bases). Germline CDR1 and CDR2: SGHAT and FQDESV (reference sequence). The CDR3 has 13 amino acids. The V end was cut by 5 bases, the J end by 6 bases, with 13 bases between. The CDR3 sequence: CASSPSGHDGYTF. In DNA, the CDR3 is TGTGCCAGCAGCCCCTCGGGACACGATGGCTACACCTTC. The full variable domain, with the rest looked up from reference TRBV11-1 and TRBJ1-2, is EAEVAQSPRYKITEKSQAVAFWCDPISGHATLYWYRQILGQGPELLVQFQDESVVDDSQLPKDRFSAERLKGVDSTLKIQPAELGDSAMYLCASSPSGHDGYTFGSGTRLTVV.

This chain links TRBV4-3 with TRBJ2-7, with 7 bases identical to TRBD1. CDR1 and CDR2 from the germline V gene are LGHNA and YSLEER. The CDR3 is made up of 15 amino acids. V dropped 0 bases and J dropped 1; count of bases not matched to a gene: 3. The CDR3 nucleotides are TGCGCCAGCAGCCAAGATAGGGGACAGTCCTACGAGCAGTACTTC. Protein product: CASSQDRGQSYEQYF.

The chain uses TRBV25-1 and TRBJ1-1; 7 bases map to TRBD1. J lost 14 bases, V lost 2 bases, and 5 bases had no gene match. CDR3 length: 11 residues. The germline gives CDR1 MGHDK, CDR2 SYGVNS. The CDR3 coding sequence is TGTGCCAGCAGTGAAGGCGGACAGGCATTCTTT. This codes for CASSEGGQAFF.

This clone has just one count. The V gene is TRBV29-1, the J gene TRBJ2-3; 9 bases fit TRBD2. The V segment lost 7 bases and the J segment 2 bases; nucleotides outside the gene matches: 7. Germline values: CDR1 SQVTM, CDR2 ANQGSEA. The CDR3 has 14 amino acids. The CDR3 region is CSDGLAIHTDTQYF. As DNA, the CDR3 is TGCAGCGACGGACTAGCGATTCACACAGATACGCAGTATTTT.

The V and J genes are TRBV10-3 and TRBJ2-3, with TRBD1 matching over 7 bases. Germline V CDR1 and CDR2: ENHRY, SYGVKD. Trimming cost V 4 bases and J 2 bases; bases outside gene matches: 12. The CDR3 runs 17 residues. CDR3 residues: CAISVRSTGKTTDTQYF. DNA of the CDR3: TGTGCCATCAGTGTGAGGTCGACAGGGAAGACCACAGATACGCAGTATTTT.

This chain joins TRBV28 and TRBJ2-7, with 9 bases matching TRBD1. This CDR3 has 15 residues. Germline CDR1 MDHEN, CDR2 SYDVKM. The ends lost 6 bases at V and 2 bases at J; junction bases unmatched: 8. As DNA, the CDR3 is TGTGCCAGCAGCGATCCGGGACAGGGAACCTACGAGCAGTACTTC. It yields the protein CASSDPGQGTYEQYF.

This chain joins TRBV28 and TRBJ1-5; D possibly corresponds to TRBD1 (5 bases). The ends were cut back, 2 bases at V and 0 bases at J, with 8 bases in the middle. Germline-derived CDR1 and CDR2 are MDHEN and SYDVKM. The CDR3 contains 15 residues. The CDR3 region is CASSLGGYSNQPQHF. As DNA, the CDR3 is TGTGCCAGCAGTTTAGGGGGTTATAGCAATCAGCCCCAGCATTTT.

In DNA, the CDR3 is TGTGCTAGTGGTTCTGGGACTCGTAGCAATGAGCAGTTCTTC. This codes for CASGSGTRSNEQFF. V gene TRBV12-5 combines with J gene TRBJ2-1; TRBD2 is a possible D gene (6 bases). CDR1 LGHNT and CDR2 FRNRAP come from the germline V gene. The CDR3 length is 14 residues. The V end lost 4 bases, the J end lost 6 bases, and 13 bases lay between the germline ends.